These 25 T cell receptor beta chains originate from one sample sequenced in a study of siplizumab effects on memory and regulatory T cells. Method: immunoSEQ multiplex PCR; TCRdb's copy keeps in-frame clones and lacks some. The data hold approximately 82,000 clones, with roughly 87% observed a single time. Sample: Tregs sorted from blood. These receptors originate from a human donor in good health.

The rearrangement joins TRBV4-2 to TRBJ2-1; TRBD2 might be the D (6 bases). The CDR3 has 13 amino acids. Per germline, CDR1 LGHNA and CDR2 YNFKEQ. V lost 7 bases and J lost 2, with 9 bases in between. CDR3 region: CASTGVTYNEQFF. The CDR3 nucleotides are TGTGCCAGCACGGGAGTGACCTACAATGAGCAGTTCTTC.

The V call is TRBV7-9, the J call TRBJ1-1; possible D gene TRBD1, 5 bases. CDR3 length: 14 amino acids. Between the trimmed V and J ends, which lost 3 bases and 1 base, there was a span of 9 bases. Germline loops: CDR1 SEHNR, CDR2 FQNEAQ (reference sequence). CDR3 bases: TGTGCCAGCAGCTTGGGGACGGCGAACACTGAAGCTTTCTTT. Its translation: CASSLGTANTEAFF.

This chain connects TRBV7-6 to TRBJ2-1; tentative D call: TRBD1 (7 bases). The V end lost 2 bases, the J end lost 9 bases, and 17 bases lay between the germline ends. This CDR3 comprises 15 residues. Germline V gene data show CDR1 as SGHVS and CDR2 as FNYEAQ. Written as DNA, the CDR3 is TGTGCCAGCAGCTTAATGGCAGGGGGGACGAGTGAGCAGTTCTTC. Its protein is CASSLMAGGTSEQFF.

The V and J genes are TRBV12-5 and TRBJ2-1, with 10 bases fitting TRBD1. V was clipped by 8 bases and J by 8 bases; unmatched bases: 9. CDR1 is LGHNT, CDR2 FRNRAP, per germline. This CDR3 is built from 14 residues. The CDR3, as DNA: TGTGCTAGTAACCTGGGACAGGGGAGCGATGAGCAGTTCTTC. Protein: CASNLGQGSDEQFF.

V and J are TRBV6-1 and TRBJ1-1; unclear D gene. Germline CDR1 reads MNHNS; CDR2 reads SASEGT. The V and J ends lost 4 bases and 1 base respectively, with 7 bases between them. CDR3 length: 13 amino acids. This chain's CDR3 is CASSVGWNTEAFF. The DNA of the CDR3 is TGTGCCAGCAGTGTGGGCTGGAACACTGAAGCTTTCTTT.

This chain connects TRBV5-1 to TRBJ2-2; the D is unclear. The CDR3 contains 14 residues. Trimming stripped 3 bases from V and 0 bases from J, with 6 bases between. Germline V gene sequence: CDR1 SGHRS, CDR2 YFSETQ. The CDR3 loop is CASSSSANTGELFF. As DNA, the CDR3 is TGCGCCAGCAGCTCATCAGCGAACACCGGGGAGCTGTTTTTT.

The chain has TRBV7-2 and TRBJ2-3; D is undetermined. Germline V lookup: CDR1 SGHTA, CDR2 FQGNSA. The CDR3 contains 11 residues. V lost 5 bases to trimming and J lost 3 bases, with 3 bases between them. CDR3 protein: CASSRTDTQYF. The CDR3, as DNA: TGTGCCAGCAGCCGGACAGATACGCAGTATTTT.

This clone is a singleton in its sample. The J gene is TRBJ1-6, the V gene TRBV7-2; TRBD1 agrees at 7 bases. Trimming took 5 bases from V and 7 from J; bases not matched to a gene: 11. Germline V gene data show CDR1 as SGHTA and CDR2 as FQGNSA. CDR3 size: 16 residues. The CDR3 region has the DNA TGTGCCAGCAGCACTCGGTTGACAGGGAGGAATTCACCCCTCCACTTT. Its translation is CASSTRLTGRNSPLHF. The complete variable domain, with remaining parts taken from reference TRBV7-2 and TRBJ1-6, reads GAGVSQSPSNKVTEKGKDVELRCDPISGHTALYWYRQSLGQGLEFLIYFQGNSAPDKSGLPSDRFSAERTGGSVSTLTIQRTQQEDSAVYLCASSTRLTGRNSPLHFGNGTRLTVT.

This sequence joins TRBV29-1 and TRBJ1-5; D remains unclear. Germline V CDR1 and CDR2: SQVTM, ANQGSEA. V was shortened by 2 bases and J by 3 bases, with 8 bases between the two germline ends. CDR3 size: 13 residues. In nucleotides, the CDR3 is TGCAGCGTTGAATTTGGGTTCAATCAGCCCCAGCATTTT. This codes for CSVEFGFNQPQHF.

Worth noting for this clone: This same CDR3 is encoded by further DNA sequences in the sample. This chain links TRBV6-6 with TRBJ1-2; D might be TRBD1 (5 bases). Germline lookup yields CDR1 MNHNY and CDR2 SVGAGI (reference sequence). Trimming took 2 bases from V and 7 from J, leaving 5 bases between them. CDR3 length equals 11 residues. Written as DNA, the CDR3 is TGTGCCAGCAGTTACGGGGGTGGCTACACCTTC. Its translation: CASSYGGGYTF.

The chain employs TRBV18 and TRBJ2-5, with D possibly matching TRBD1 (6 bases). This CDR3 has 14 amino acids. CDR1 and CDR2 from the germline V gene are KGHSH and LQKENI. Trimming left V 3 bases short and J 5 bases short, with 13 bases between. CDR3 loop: CASSPVTGRETQYF. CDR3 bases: TGTGCCAGCTCACCCGTAACAGGGCGGGAGACCCAGTACTTC. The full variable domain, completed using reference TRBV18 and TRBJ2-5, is NAGVMQNPRHLVRRRGQEARLRCSPMKGHSHVYWYRQLPEEGLKFMVYLQKENIIDESGMPKERFSAEFPKEGPSILRIQQVVRGDSAAYFCASSPVTGRETQYFGPGTRLLVL.

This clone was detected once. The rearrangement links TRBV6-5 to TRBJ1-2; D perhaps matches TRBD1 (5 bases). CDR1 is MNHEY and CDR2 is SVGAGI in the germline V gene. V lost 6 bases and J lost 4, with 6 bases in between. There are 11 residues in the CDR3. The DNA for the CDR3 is TGTGCCAGCAGAGGGGTCTATGGCTACACCTTC. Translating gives CASRGVYGYTF.

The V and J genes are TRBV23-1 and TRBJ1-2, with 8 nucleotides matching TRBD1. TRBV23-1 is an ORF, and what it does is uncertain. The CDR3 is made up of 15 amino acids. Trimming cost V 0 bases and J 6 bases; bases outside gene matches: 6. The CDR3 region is CASSQSGGQVDGYTF. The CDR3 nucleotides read TGCGCCAGCAGTCAATCGGGGGGACAGGTTGATGGCTACACCTTC.

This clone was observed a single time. The CDR3 sequence is CASSLIASKETQYF. The CDR3 DNA follows: TGCGCCAGCAGCTTGATAGCGTCAAAAGAGACCCAGTACTTC. J is TRBJ2-5 and V is TRBV5-1; possibly TRBD2 for D (5 bases). CDR3 size: 14 residues. Trimming removed 1 base at V and 3 bases at J, with 10 bases between. Germline CDR1 SGHRS, CDR2 YFSETQ.

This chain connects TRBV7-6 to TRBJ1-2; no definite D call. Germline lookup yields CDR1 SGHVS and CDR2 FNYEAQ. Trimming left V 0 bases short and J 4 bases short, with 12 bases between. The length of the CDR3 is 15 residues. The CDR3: CASSLAEGGLYGYTF. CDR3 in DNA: TGTGCCAGCAGCTTAGCGGAGGGCGGCCTCTATGGCTACACCTTC.

This chain's CDR3 is CASSVGDRVLDEQFF. The CDR3 DNA follows: TGTGCCAGCAGCGTGGGGGACAGGGTTTTGGATGAGCAGTTCTTC. The rearrangement joins TRBV9 to TRBJ2-1; TRBD1 matches at 9 bases. CDR1 is SGDLS, CDR2 YYNGEE, per germline. Losses at the gene ends were 2 bases for V and 8 bases for J; bases not matched to a gene: 8. The CDR3 runs to 15 residues.

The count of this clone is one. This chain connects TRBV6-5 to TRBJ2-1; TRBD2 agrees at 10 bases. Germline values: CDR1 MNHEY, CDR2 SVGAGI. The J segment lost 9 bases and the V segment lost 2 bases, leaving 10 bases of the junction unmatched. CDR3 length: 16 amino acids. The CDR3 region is CASSYGELAGLGEQFF. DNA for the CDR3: TGTGCCAGCAGTTACGGGGAACTAGCGGGGCTTGGTGAGCAGTTCTTC.

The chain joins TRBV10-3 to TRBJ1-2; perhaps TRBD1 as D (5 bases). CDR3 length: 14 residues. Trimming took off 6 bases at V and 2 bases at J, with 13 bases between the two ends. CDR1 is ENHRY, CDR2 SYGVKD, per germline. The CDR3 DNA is TGTGCCATCAGCGGGACCCCCAAGAACTATGGCTACACCTTC. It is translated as CAISGTPKNYGYTF.

CDR3 sequence: CASISQWDTQYF. Here the CDR3 DNA reads TGTGCCAGTATCTCACAGTGGGATACGCAGTATTTT. This sequence joins TRBV19 and TRBJ2-3; D gene uncertain. This CDR3 comprises 12 residues. Per germline, CDR1 LNHDA and CDR2 SQIVND (reference sequence). The V gene lost 7 bases and the J gene lost 6 bases, with 11 bases spanning the gap.

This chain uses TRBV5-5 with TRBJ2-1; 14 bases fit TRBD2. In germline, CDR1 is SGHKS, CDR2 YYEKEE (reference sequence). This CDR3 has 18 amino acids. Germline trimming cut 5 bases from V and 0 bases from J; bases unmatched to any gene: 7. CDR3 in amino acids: CASRGKGLAGDSYNEQFF. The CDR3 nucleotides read TGTGCCAGCAGGGGAAAGGGACTAGCGGGGGACTCCTACAATGAGCAGTTCTTC.

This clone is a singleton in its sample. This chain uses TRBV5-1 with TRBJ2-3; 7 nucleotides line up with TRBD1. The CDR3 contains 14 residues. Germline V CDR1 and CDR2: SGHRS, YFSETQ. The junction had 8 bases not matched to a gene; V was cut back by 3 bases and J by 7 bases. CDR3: CASSSIQGRNTQYF. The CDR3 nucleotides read TGCGCCAGCAGCTCGATACAGGGGAGAAATACGCAGTATTTT.

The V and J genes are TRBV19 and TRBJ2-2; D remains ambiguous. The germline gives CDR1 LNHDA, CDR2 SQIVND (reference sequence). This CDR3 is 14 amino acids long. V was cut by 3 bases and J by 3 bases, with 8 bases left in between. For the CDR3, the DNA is TGTGCCAGTAGTATTGGACGGGACACCGGGGAGCTGTTTTTT. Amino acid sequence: CASSIGRDTGELFF.

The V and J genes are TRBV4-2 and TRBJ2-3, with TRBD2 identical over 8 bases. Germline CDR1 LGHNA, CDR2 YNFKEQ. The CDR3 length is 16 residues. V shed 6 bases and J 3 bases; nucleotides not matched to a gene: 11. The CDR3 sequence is CASSFAYVAGTDTQYF. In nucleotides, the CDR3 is TGTGCCAGCAGTTTCGCATATGTAGCGGGAACAGATACGCAGTATTTT.

DNA of the CDR3: TGTGCCAGCAGCCTAGTGGGGCTAAGCGCCTACGAGCAGTACTTC. The encoded protein is CASSLVGLSAYEQYF. The genes are TRBV5-4 and TRBJ2-7, with a weak D call TRBD1 (5 bases). Trimming left V 4 bases short and J 2 bases short, with 16 bases between. The CDR3 consists of 15 residues. The germline V gene has CDR1 SGHNT and CDR2 YYREEE (reference sequence).

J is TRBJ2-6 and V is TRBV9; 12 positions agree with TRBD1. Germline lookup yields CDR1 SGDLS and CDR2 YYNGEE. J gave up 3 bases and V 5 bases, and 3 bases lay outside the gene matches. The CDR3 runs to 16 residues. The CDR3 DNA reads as TGTGCCAGCAGACGGGACAGGGGGCTTGGGGCCAACGTCCTGACTTTC. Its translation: CASRRDRGLGANVLTF.